This T cell receptor (beta chain) comes out of a study of blood T cell repertoires in COVID-19. Study details: COVID-19 samples from acute and convalescent phases originated in the United States, Italy and Spain. T cells, B-cell-depleted T cells, or PBMCs provided the cDNA or gDNA that served as material.

The CDR3 is 13 residues long. Germline CDR1 SGHNT, CDR2 YYREEE (reference sequence). Trimming took 4 bases from V and 8 from J; bases not matched to a gene: 8. In the source study's methods: How many nucleated cells were present was estimated from reference gene primer amplification. The method was immunoSEQ multiplex PCR; TCRdb's version includes in-frame clones alone and lacks a portion of them. V and J calls plus clone size are reproduced from that table; the DNA served to infer D and trimming. The profile shows approximately 150,000 clones, 65% to 90% of them singletons. This sequence joins TRBV5-4 and TRBJ1-2; 7 bases map to TRBD1. The specimen sequenced was peripheral blood. This TCR was sampled from an older man with acute or convalescent COVID-19. CDR3 nucleotide sequence: TGTGCCAGCAGCCCGACAGGGTACCAGGGCTACACCTTC. Its translation is CASSPTGYQGYTF.